This T cell receptor (beta chain) stems from a study of cytomegalovirus exposure and HLA in healthy donors. Broader study findings: TCR beta sequences numbering about 17,000 were associated with HLA alleles at 0.05 false discovery rate in a later analysis. The authors later linked a missense DCLRE1C variant to TCR beta V- and J-gene trimming.

Germline-derived CDR1 and CDR2 are SGHNT and YENEEA. The CDR3 runs 15 residues. Trimming took off 0 bases at V and 5 bases at J, with 11 bases between the two ends. Worth noting for this clone: The antigen is undetermined.

The PCR made use of 60 Vbeta and 13 Jbeta primers. Data came from immunoSEQ multiplex PCR; TCRdb stores just in-frame clones and leaves some out. The sample shows about 180,000 clones, around 77% of them seen only once. The rearrangement links TRBV11-3 to TRBJ1-5; a weak D match, TRBD1 (5 bases). What was sequenced was PBMCs. The clonotype was recovered from a man aged 55 to 70 in good health and CMV-seronegative. CDR3 in DNA: TGTGCCAGCAGCTTAGATCGGGTAGGGGATCAGCCCCAGCATTTT. Protein: CASSLDRVGDQPQHF.